The 7 T cell receptor beta chains below come from one sample, sequenced in a study of T-cell reconstitution after alpha-beta-depleted transplantation in children. Preparation of the TCRbeta library involved a method that used unique molecular identifiers. TCRdb re-derived calls from the PCR reads in MiXCR, one entry per CDR3 protein. The sample includes approximately 44,000 distinct CDR3 sequences, more than 5% of them seen just once. Sequences were derived from PBMCs, mostly from graft donor cells, sampled 60 days after TCRalphabeta/CD19-depleted stem cell transplant. The receptors here all came from a female patient aged 2-15 years who had a stem cell transplant for aplastic anemia, so the T cells may come from the graft donor.

This clonotype was seen repeatedly, ten times or more. This chain connects TRBV29-1 to TRBJ2-3; no reliable D call. V dropped 5 bases and J dropped 6 bases, with 9 bases sitting between them. Germline-derived CDR1 and CDR2 are SQVTM and ANQGSEA. This CDR3 has 11 residues. CDR3: CSVSEEDTQYF. The CDR3 nucleotides are TGCAGCGTTAGCGAGGAGGATACGCAGTATTTT.

This clonotype was found a few times. The rearrangement joins TRBV4-1 to TRBJ2-6; TRBD2 is a possible D gene (5 bases). Deletions cut 1 base from V and 0 bases from J, with 13 bases between. Germline V gene lookup returns CDR1 MGHRA and CDR2 YSYEKL. The CDR3 consists of 18 residues. CDR3 region: CASSQAGLRSSGANVLTF. The CDR3, as DNA: TGCGCCAGCAGCCAAGCAGGACTCCGTTCCTCTGGGGCCAACGTCCTGACTTTC.

This clonotype was seen ten or more times. The chain is built from TRBV6-5 and TRBJ1-1; D is ambiguous. CDR1 MNHEY and CDR2 SVGAGI come from the germline V gene. The CDR3 has 11 residues. V was shortened by 9 bases and J by 1 base, with 6 bases between the two germline ends. CDR3 amino acids: CASSGNTEAFF. The CDR3 coding sequence is TGTGCCAGTTCGGGGAACACTGAAGCTTTCTTT.

The J gene is TRBJ2-1, the V gene TRBV18; 9 bases line up with TRBD2. The length of the CDR3 is 14 residues. The germline CDR1 and CDR2 sequences are KGHSH and LQKENI. V dropped 5 bases and J dropped 3; count of bases not matched to a gene: 2. CDR3 sequence: CASSSSGDYNEQFF. The CDR3 bases are TGTGCCAGCTCATCTAGCGGGGACTACAATGAGCAGTTCTTC.

In its sample, this clonotype was seen many times. The CDR3 DNA follows: TGTGCCAGCAGAGGCGGGAGCACAGATACGCAGTATTTT. Its translation is CASRGGSTDTQYF. The chain employs TRBV28 and TRBJ2-3; D is possibly TRBD2 (5 bases). Germline CDR1 and CDR2: MDHEN and SYDVKM. The CDR3 spans 13 residues. The V end lost 6 bases, the J end lost 0 bases, and 7 bases lay between the germline ends.

This clonotype was seen many times. The J gene is TRBJ2-5, the V gene TRBV5-1; tentative D call: TRBD1 (6 bases). The germline gives CDR1 SGHRS, CDR2 YFSETQ. Trimming took off 1 base at V and 4 bases at J, with 11 bases between the two ends. The CDR3 spans 14 residues. CDR3 sequence reads: CASSLSRGGETQYF. CDR3 sequence (DNA): TGCGCCAGCAGCTTGTCCAGGGGTGGAGAGACCCAGTACTTC.

At least ten counts were recorded for this clonotype. The chain couples TRBV7-9 to TRBJ2-3, with TRBD1 identical over 8 bases. Losses at the gene ends were 6 bases for V and 6 bases for J; bases not matched to a gene: 11. CDR3 length equals 15 residues. CDR1 is SEHNR and CDR2 is FQNEAQ in the germline V gene (reference sequence). CDR3 in DNA: TGTGCCAGCAGTTTCGGACAGGGAATTTCCGATACGCAGTATTTT. Protein sequence: CASSFGQGISDTQYF.